This T cell receptor beta chain stems from a study of beta chain features in type 1 diabetes. General study points: Here, the possible influence of HLA type (on TCRB rearrangement) remained unresolved. Over-representation of high TCR-expressing cells was a possible consequence of cDNA sequencing. In all four CD4+ subsets, TCRB CDR3 length was significantly, moderately reduced in type 1 diabetes.

Many counts were recorded for this clone. Antigen unknown. The isolated RNA, all of it, was reverse transcribed, so expressed TCRB transcripts were what got sequenced. Approximately 3.6 million reads, on average, came from each naive, central memory and regulatory T cell sample. TCRdb's table, derived via immunoSEQ multiplex PCR, lists solely in-frame clones and lacks some. The sample consists of more than 300,000 clones, around a tenth of them appearing once. Germline assignment: CDR1 SEHNR and CDR2 FQNEAQ (reference sequence). Losses at the gene ends were 5 bases for V and 4 bases for J; bases not matched to a gene: 10. The CDR3 is made up of 16 amino acids.

This sequence was found in a man aged 25-45 years with type 1 diabetes. The sequenced sample was central memory CD4+ T cells from blood. The chain recombines TRBV7-9 with TRBJ2-2; TRBD1 matches at 7 bases. The CDR3 nucleotides read TGTGCCAGCAGCCCACAGGGGCTGAAGGGCACCGGGGAGCTGTTTTTT. As protein: CASSPQGLKGTGELFF.